A single sample is the source of the 16 T cell receptor beta chains below, sequenced in a study of T cell clones after liver transplantation. Sequenced by immunoSEQ multiplex PCR; TCRdb stores in-frame clones only, minus some. The sample lists roughly 18,000 clones, around 89% seen once, with under 15% in the top ten. The material was CD8+ T cells from blood, obtained around 42 months after liver transplant. The receptors derive from a human patient who received a liver transplant. Some T cells here may be from the graft donor.

The chain is built from TRBV6-1 and TRBJ1-2; 8 nucleotides agree with TRBD1. The CDR3 has 14 amino acids. The V gene's germline CDR1 is MNHNS and CDR2 SASEGT. V was pared by 4 bases and J by 7 bases, with 8 bases of the junction left unmatched. Here the CDR3 DNA reads TGTGCCAGCAGTGGGTTTGGACAGGGTTTTGGCTACACCTTC. The encoded protein is CASSGFGQGFGYTF.

V usage is TRBV7-9 and J usage is TRBJ2-7, with a tentative D call TRBD1 (6 bases). The CDR3 has 17 amino acids. CDR1 is SEHNR, CDR2 FQNEAQ, per germline (reference sequence). Trimming removed 4 bases from V and 1 base from J, with 20 bases in between. The CDR3 DNA follows: TGTGCCAGCAGCTCGACCCTGATGGGACACTCATCCTACGAGCAGTACTTC. Encoded protein: CASSSTLMGHSSYEQYF.

The CDR3 is CASSFWGQGVYEQYF. The CDR3 DNA sequence: TGTGCCAGCAGTTTCTGGGGACAGGGGGTATACGAGCAGTACTTC. The V gene is TRBV27, the J gene TRBJ2-7; 11 nucleotides match TRBD1. CDR3 length: 15 residues. The V and J ends lost 3 bases and 4 bases, in that order; junction bases with no gene match: 5. The V gene's germline CDR1 is MNHEY and CDR2 SMNVEV (reference sequence).

This clone has only a few counts. CDR3 nucleotide sequence: TGTGCCAGTAGCCCCTCGGCGGGCGAGGTGGAGACCCAGTACTTC. Its protein is CASSPSAGEVETQYF. The V call is TRBV19, the J call TRBJ2-5; possible D gene TRBD2, 5 bases. CDR3 length equals 15 residues. Trimming removed 6 bases from V and 5 bases from J, with 19 bases in between. Germline CDR1 reads LNHDA; CDR2 reads SQIVND (reference sequence).

The V and J genes are TRBV18 and TRBJ2-7; D not resolved. Germline CDR1 is KGHSH and CDR2 is LQKENI. The V end lost 6 bases, the J end lost 7 bases, and 13 bases lay between the germline ends. The CDR3 is made up of 12 amino acids. The CDR3 is CASSLPEREQYF. The CDR3 DNA follows: TGTGCCAGCTCCCTCCCAGAAAGGGAGCAGTACTTC.

This clone was counted only a few times. The chain is built from TRBV11-2 and TRBJ1-1; D not certain. The V end was cut by 2 bases, the J end by 10 bases, with 8 bases between. The CDR3 runs to 11 residues. In germline, CDR1 is SGHAT, CDR2 FQNNGV. In nucleotides, the CDR3 is TGTGCCAGCAGCTTAATGTTTGGAGCTTTCTTT. Residues: CASSLMFGAFF.

The chain has TRBV27 and TRBJ1-3; the D gene is possibly TRBD1 (6 bases). Germline V gene data show CDR1 as MNHEY and CDR2 as SMNVEV (reference sequence). The V gene lost 6 bases and the J gene lost 4 bases, with 13 bases spanning the gap. This CDR3 comprises 14 residues. The chain's CDR3 is CASRKRGHGNTIYF. Written as DNA, the CDR3 is TGTGCCAGCAGGAAAAGGGGACACGGAAACACCATATATTTT.

The V gene is TRBV5-8, the J gene TRBJ1-2, with D unclear. The CDR3 is 15 residues long. Germline V gene lookup returns CDR1 SGHTS and CDR2 YDEGEE. Between the trimmed V and J ends, which lost 4 bases and 2 bases, there was a span of 15 bases. The CDR3 bases are TGTGCCAGCAGCACCCAACGGGGTACAAACTATGGCTACACCTTC. This gives the protein CASSTQRGTNYGYTF. The full variable domain, rest sourced from reference TRBV5-8 and TRBJ1-2, is EAGVTQSPTHLIKTRGQQATLRCSPISGHTSVYWYQQALGLGLQFLLWYDEGEERNRGNFPPRFSGRQFPNYSSELNVNALELEDSALYLCASSTQRGTNYGYTFGSGTRLTVV.

The chain is built from TRBV4-3 and TRBJ2-3; TRBD2 matches at 8 bases. Trimming cost V 3 bases and J 6 bases; bases outside gene matches: 11. The length of the CDR3 is 16 residues. Looked up from germline, CDR1 is LGHNA and CDR2 is YSLEER. The CDR3 is CASSHQPGGPSDTQYF. Here the CDR3 DNA reads TGCGCCAGCAGCCACCAACCGGGAGGGCCATCTGATACGCAGTATTTT.

This chain uses TRBV9 with TRBJ2-1; 8 bases fit TRBD2. Germline V CDR1 and CDR2: SGDLS, YYNGEE. V lost 3 bases to trimming and J lost 5 bases; unmatched junction nucleotides: 7. The CDR3 has 15 residues. CDR3 protein: CASSEEAGGNNEQFF. The CDR3 DNA is TGTGCCAGCAGCGAAGAGGCGGGAGGAAACAATGAGCAGTTCTTC.

The V call is TRBV7-9, the J call TRBJ2-5; unclear D gene. V was shortened by 4 bases and J by 4 bases, with 7 bases between the two germline ends. The CDR3 is 12 amino acids. Germline CDR1 SEHNR, CDR2 FQNEAQ (reference sequence). CDR3 residues: CASSWTTETQYF. The DNA for the CDR3 is TGTGCCAGCAGCTGGACGACAGAGACCCAGTACTTC.

J is TRBJ2-1 and V is TRBV28, with TRBD2 matching over 10 bases. The germline V gene encodes CDR1 MDHEN and CDR2 SYDVKM. The ends lost 6 bases at V and 4 bases at J; junction bases unmatched: 12. The CDR3 runs to 17 residues. The CDR3 nucleotides read TGTGCCAGCAGCGAGATTACTAGCGGGGCCAATTACAATGAGCAGTTCTTC. This encodes CASSEITSGANYNEQFF.

CDR3 loop: CASSLRELGTDTQYF. The CDR3 DNA sequence: TGTGCCAGCAGCTTGCGGGAGCTGGGCACAGATACGCAGTATTTT. This chain uses TRBV7-9 with TRBJ2-3; 7 bases fit TRBD2. CDR3 length: 15 amino acids. V shed 3 bases and J 1 base; nucleotides not matched to a gene: 4. CDR1 and CDR2 (germline): SEHNR, FQNEAQ (reference sequence).

V usage is TRBV25-1 and J usage is TRBJ1-2; D call uncertain. Trimming removed 6 bases from V and 6 bases from J, with 17 bases in between. In germline, CDR1 is MGHDK, CDR2 SYGVNS. The CDR3 loop spans 14 amino acids. CDR3 amino acids: CASRATGSPDGYTF. The CDR3 region has the DNA TGTGCCAGCAGGGCGACGGGCAGCCCCGATGGCTACACCTTC.

The chain couples TRBV19 to TRBJ1-1; 11 bases match TRBD1. Germline assignment: CDR1 LNHDA and CDR2 SQIVND (reference sequence). The CDR3 is 15 amino acids. The J segment lost 4 bases and the V segment lost 5 bases, leaving 6 bases of the junction unmatched. This CDR3 is CASSLDRGQSTEAFF. CDR3 bases: TGTGCCAGTAGTCTGGACAGGGGGCAAAGCACTGAAGCTTTCTTT.

The chain is built from TRBV6-1 and TRBJ1-5; D perhaps matches TRBD1 (5 bases). The CDR3 length is 15 residues. Germline CDR1 is MNHNS and CDR2 is SASEGT. Trimming stripped 6 bases from V and 7 bases from J, with 19 bases between. The CDR3 loop is CASRDSARAGQPQHF. CDR3 sequence (DNA): TGTGCCAGCAGGGATTCGGCCAGGGCGGGACAGCCCCAGCATTTT.